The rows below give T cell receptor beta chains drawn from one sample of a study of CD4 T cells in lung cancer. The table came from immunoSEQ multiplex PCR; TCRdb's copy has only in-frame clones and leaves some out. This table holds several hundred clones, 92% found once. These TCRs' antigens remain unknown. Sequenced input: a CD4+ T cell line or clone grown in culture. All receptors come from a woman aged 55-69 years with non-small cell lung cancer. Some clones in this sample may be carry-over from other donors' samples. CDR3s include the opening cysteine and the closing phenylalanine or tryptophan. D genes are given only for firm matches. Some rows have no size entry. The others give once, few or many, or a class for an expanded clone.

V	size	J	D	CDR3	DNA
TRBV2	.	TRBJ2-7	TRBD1	CAGSSATGSDEQYF	TGTGCCGGCTCCTCGGCGACAGGGTCGGACGAGCAGTACTTC
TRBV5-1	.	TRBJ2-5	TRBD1	CASSLGGGRETQYF	TGCGCCAGCAGCTTGGGAGGGGGCAGGGAGACCCAGTACTTC
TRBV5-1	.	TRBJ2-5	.	CASSPWTGLLGETQYF	TGCGCCAGCAGCCCCTGGACGGGTTTACTGGGAGAGACCCAGTACTTC
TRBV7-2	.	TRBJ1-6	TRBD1	CASSNRTGVNSPLHF	TGTGCCAGCAGCAACCGGACAGGGGTAAATTCACCCCTCCACTTT
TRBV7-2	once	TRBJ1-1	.	CASSLVPRASGYYTEAFF	TGTGCCAGCAGCTTAGTCCCCCGGGCCTCCGGGTACTACACTGAAGCTTTCTTT
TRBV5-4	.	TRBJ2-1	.	CASSSSGGGAFYNEQFF	TGTGCCAGCAGCTCCTCTGGAGGGGGGGCCTTCTACAATGAGCAGTTCTTC
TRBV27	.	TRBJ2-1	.	CASSLIRELYNEQFF	TGTGCCAGCAGTTTAATAAGGGAGTTGTACAATGAGCAGTTCTTC
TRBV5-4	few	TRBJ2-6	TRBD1	CASPRDRQSRANVLTF	TGTGCCAGCCCCAGGGACAGACAAAGTCGGGCCAACGTCCTGACTTTC
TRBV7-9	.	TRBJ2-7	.	CASRAGASYEQYF	TGTGCCAGCAGGGCGGGGGCCAGTTACGAGCAGTACTTC
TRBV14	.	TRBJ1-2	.	CASGPVPISSGPFLSYTF	TGTGCCAGCGGCCCTGTGCCCATATCAAGCGGCCCTTTTCTGAGCTACACCTTC
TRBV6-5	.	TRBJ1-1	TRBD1	CASSYRDSDEAFF	TGTGCCAGCAGCTACAGGGACAGTGATGAAGCTTTCTTT
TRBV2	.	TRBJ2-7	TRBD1	CASKPQGAIYEQYF	TGTGCCAGCAAACCACAGGGGGCGATCTACGAGCAGTACTTC
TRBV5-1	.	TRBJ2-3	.	CASSLPSTDTQYF	TGCGCCAGCAGCTTACCTAGCACAGATACGCAGTATTTT
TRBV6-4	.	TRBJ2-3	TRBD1	CASSDSAGGADTQYF	TGTGCCAGCAGTGACTCGGCAGGGGGCGCAGATACGCAGTATTTT
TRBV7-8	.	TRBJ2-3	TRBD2	CASSLTRTSGITDTQYF	TGTGCCAGCAGCTTGACACGGACTAGCGGGATCACAGATACGCAGTATTTT
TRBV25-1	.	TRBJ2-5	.	CASSDPGERVHETQYF	TGTGCCAGCAGTGACCCGGGCGAGAGGGTCCACGAGACCCAGTACTTC
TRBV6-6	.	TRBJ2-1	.	CASSYSLWDRQFF	TGTGCCAGCAGTTACTCGCTTTGGGATCGGCAGTTCTTC
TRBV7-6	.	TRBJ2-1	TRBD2	CASSSPTSGSLKSYNEQFF	TGTGCCAGCAGCTCCCCGACTAGCGGGAGCCTCAAATCCTACAATGAGCAGTTCTTC
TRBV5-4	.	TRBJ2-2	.	CASSLYGGLPGELFF	TGTGCCAGCAGCTTGTATGGCGGGTTGCCCGGGGAGCTGTTTTTT
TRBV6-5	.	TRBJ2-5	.	CASSYRRGVETQYF	TGTGCCAGCAGTTACCGGAGGGGAGTGGAGACCCAGTACTTC
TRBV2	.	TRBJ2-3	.	CASSDPDRSRGTDTQYF	TGTGCCAGCAGTGACCCCGACAGGTCTAGGGGCACAGATACGCAGTATTTT
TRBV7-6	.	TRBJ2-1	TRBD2	CASSLAPAGGYNEQFF	TGTGCCAGCAGCTTAGCGCCAGCGGGGGGCTACAATGAGCAGTTCTTC
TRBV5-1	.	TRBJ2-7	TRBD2	CASSLTGTSSAYEQYF	TGCGCCAGCAGCTTGACCGGGACTAGCAGCGCCTACGAGCAGTACTTC
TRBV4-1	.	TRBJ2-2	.	CASSQVRNTGELFF	TGCGCCAGCAGCCAAGTTCGGAACACCGGGGAGCTGTTTTTT
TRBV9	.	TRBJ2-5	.	CASSSRLGSRQETQYF	TGTGCCAGCAGCTCCCGTCTGGGGAGTCGGCAAGAGACCCAGTACTTC
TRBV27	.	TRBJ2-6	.	CASSPLPLGGFGANVLTF	TGTGCCAGCAGTCCCCTTCCCTTGGGGGGCTTCGGGGCCAACGTCCTGACTTTC
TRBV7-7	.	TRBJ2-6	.	CASSVSVPQSRANVLTF	TGTGCCAGCAGCGTATCAGTGCCACAAAGTCGGGCCAACGTCCTGACTTTC
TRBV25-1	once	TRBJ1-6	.	CASSALTGYNSPLHF	TGTGCCAGCAGTGCCTTGACGGGATATAATTCACCCCTCCACTTT
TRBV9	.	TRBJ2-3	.	CASSSFLDPTDTQYF	TGTGCCAGCAGCTCATTTCTCGACCCCACAGATACGCAGTATTTT
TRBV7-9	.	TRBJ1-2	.	CASSAVATNYGYTF	TGTGCCAGCAGCGCTGTGGCCACAAACTATGGCTACACCTTC
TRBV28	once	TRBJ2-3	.	CASSSTDTQYF	TGTGCCAGCAGTTCTACAGATACGCAGTATTTT
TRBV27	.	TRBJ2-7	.	CASGLSDSYEQYF	TGTGCCAGCGGTTTAAGTGATTCTTACGAGCAGTACTTC
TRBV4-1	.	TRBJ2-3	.	CASSPEWDPVRGTQYF	TGCGCCAGCAGCCCTGAATGGGATCCCGTCCGGGGTACGCAGTATTTT
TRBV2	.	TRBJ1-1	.	CAGVRLGGTEAFF	TGTGCGGGCGTTAGGCTGGGGGGCACTGAAGCTTTCTTT
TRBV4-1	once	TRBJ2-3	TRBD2	CASSHSGGDRTDTQYF	TGCGCCAGCAGCCATAGCGGGGGGGACCGCACAGATACGCAGTATTTT
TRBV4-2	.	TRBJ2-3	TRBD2	CASSASRTSGGGTDTQYF	TGTGCCAGCAGCGCCTCACGGACTAGCGGGGGGGGCACAGATACGCAGTATTTT
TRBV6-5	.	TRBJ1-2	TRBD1	CASRTGGHNYGYTF	TGTGCCAGCAGGACAGGGGGCCATAACTATGGCTACACCTTC
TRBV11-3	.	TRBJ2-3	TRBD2	CASSASRTSGGGTDTQYF	TGTGCCAGCAGCGCCTCACGGACTAGCGGGGGGGGCACAGATACGCAGTATTTT
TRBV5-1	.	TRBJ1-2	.	CASSPSGGRYGYTF	TGCGCCAGCAGCCCCTCGGGGGGACGGTATGGCTACACCTTC
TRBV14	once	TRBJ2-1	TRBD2	CASSQVAGAPGSYNEQFF	TGTGCCAGCAGCCAAGTGGCGGGAGCCCCAGGCTCCTACAATGAGCAGTTCTTC
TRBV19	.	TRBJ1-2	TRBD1	CASSRDRGSYGYTF	TGTGCCAGTAGCCGGGACAGGGGAAGCTATGGCTACACCTTC
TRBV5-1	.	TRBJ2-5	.	CASRQTPVQETQYF	TGCGCCAGCAGACAGACGCCAGTCCAAGAGACCCAGTACTTC
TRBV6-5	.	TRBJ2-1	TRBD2	CASSYGTSGYNEQFF	TGTGCCAGCAGTTACGGGACTAGCGGCTACAATGAGCAGTTCTTC
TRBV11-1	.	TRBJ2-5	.	CASSLGETQYF	TGTGCCAGCAGCTTAGGAGAGACCCAGTACTTC
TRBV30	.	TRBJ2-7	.	CAWSALGRVAYEQYF	TGTGCCTGGAGCGCTCTCGGTCGGGTCGCCTACGAGCAGTACTTC
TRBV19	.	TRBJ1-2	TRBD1	CASSTQRQGANYGYTF	TGTGCCAGTAGTACACAGAGACAGGGAGCTAACTATGGCTACACCTTC
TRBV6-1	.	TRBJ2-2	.	CASSEGSFNTGELFF	TGTGCCAGCAGTGAAGGTAGCTTCAACACCGGGGAGCTGTTTTTT
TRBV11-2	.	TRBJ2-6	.	CASTLRAGANVLTF	TGTGCCAGCACCTTAAGGGCCGGGGCCAACGTCCTGACTTTC
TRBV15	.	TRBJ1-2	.	CATSGTTPFYGYTF	TGTGCCACCAGCGGAACGACACCTTTCTATGGCTACACCTTC
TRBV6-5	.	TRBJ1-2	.	CASSWRATLNYGYTF	TGTGCCAGCAGTTGGCGGGCTACTCTTAACTATGGCTACACCTTC
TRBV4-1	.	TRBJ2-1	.	CASSQANRAYNEQFF	TGCGCCAGCAGCCAAGCTAACAGGGCCTACAATGAGCAGTTCTTC
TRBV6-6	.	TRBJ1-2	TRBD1	CASSYSRQGEDYGYTF	TGTGCCAGCAGTTACTCAAGGCAGGGGGAAGATTATGGCTACACCTTC
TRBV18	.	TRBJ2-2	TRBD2	CASSRPGTSGRANAGELFF	TGTGCCAGCTCACGGCCCGGGACTAGCGGGAGGGCCAACGCCGGGGAGCTGTTTTTT
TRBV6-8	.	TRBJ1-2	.	CASSYVPNYGYTF	TGTGCCAGCAGTTACGTCCCTAACTATGGCTACACCTTC
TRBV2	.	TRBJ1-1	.	CASSEQGSTEAFF	TGTGCCAGCAGTGAACAGGGCTCGACTGAAGCTTTCTTT